This is a list of T cell receptor beta chains from one sample in a study of T cell changes during pregnancy in multiple sclerosis. The method was immunoSEQ multiplex PCR; TCRdb's version includes in-frame clones alone and lacks a portion of them. Among approximately 58,000 clones listed, 92% were seen once. Sequences were derived from peripheral blood, sampled in the second trimester of pregnancy. The source of these receptors is a female donor in good health, enrolled as a control in a pregnancy study. CDR3s include the opening cysteine and the closing phenylalanine or tryptophan. D genes are given only for firm matches. A row's size may be missing; if present it is once, few, many or a size class.

D	size	J	V	DNA	CDR3
TRBD1	-	TRBJ2-2	TRBV9	TGTGCCAGCAGCGTAATGGACAGGGCCGCCGGGGAGCTGTTTTTT	CASSVMDRAAGELFF
-	once	TRBJ1-5	TRBV30	TGTGCCTCCGCCGGGACTTATAGCAATCAGCCCCAGCATTTT	CASAGTYSNQPQHF
TRBD2	once	TRBJ2-1	TRBV29-1	TGCAGCCTAAGACGGGGTCTAGCGGGGGGCTCCTCCTACAATGAGCAGTTCTTC	CSLRRGLAGGSSYNEQFF
-	-	TRBJ1-1	TRBV2	TGTGCCAGCAGTGAGTTCCAGGGGCAGGATGAAGCTTTCTTT	CASSEFQGQDEAFF
-	-	TRBJ2-3	TRBV5-1	TGCGCCAGCAGCTTGGCTAGAACTAGCACAGATACGCAGTATTTT	CASSLARTSTDTQYF
TRBD1	-	TRBJ1-4	TRBV28	TGTGCCAGCAACCGCCGGGACAGGGCTGGTGAAAAACTGTTTTTT	CASNRRDRAGEKLFF
-	once	TRBJ2-5	TRBV5-1	TGCGCCAGCAGCTTAAACAGCAATTACCCCCAAGAGACCCAGTACTTC	CASSLNSNYPQETQYF
-	-	TRBJ2-3	TRBV4-3	TGCGCCAGCAGCCAAGATCTCGGGGTGGGAGGAGAAGGGCCTGCAGATACGCAGTATTTT	CASSQDLGVGGEGPADTQYF
-	-	TRBJ2-7	TRBV7-6	TGTGCCAGCAGCTTAGCACTTTCCTACGAGCAGTACTTC	CASSLALSYEQYF
TRBD1	-	TRBJ1-5	TRBV30	TGTGCCTGGAATTTCCCAGGGGGCGATCAGCCCCAGCATTTT	CAWNFPGGDQPQHF
-	-	TRBJ2-1	TRBV18	TGTGCCAGCTCACCACGGCCGGGAGCAGCCTATGAGCAGTTCTTC	CASSPRPGAAYEQFF
-	-	TRBJ2-1	TRBV7-9	TGTGCCAGCAGCTCCAGACTACCCTCCTACAATGAGCAGTTCTTC	CASSSRLPSYNEQFF
TRBD1	-	TRBJ2-7	TRBV29-1	TGCAGCGCCAGGACAGGGGGCTACGAGCAGTACTTC	CSARTGGYEQYF
TRBD1	-	TRBJ2-7	TRBV7-8	TGTGCCAGCAGCCCAGGTTGGCAGGACAGGGTGCGCGAGCAGTACTTC	CASSPGWQDRVREQYF
-	once	TRBJ2-7	TRBV28	TGTGCCAGCAGCCGGTCCGACGCCGGGACAATGAACTACGAGCAGTACTTC	CASSRSDAGTMNYEQYF
TRBD1	-	TRBJ1-4	TRBV11-2	TGTGCCAGCCGGAATCCCGGGACAGGGCATGAAAAACTGTTTTTT	CASRNPGTGHEKLFF
TRBD2	-	TRBJ2-7	TRBV7-2	TGTGCCAGCAGCTTACCGCAAGCGGGGTTGTACGAGCAGTACTTC	CASSLPQAGLYEQYF
-	few	TRBJ2-2	TRBV7-6	TGTGCCAGCAGCCCGAGCGCGAACACCGGGGAGCTGTTTTTT	CASSPSANTGELFF
TRBD2	-	TRBJ2-3	TRBV2	TGTGCCAGCTCACTAGCGGGAGTTAGCACAGATACGCAGTATTTT	CASSLAGVSTDTQYF
-	-	TRBJ1-3	TRBV21-1	TGTGCCAGCAGCGGCGATAGTAATAACCGGGACAGTCAAAGGTCCGGAAACACCATATATTTT	CASSGDSNNRDSQRSGNTIYF
TRBD2	-	TRBJ2-3	TRBV4-2	TGTGCCAGCAGCCAAGACCCTAGCGGGAGCGGCGCAGATACGCAGTATTTT	CASSQDPSGSGADTQYF
TRBD2	-	TRBJ2-2	TRBV7-2	TGTGCCAGTAGATCAAGCGGGGGCACCGGGGAGCTGTTTTTT	CASRSSGGTGELFF
TRBD1	-	TRBJ1-1	TRBV9	TGTGCCAGCAGCGTGGGACAGGGCGGAACTGAAGCTTTCTTT	CASSVGQGGTEAFF
-	-	TRBJ2-7	TRBV21-1	TGTGCCAGCAGCAAAGGGACACCTAGGGGCGGGGCTTCCTACGAGCAGTACTTC	CASSKGTPRGGASYEQYF
TRBD1	-	TRBJ1-5	TRBV19	TGTGCCAGTAGTCCTCGGGACAGGATAGCTCAGCCCCAGCATTTT	CASSPRDRIAQPQHF
TRBD2	-	TRBJ2-7	TRBV6-8	TGTGCCAGCAGGGCGGATGATAGCGGGAGGAGTATAAACGAGCAGTACTTC	CASRADDSGRSINEQYF
-	-	TRBJ1-1	TRBV27	TGTGCCAGCAGTTTATCCTTCGGGGGAGCCACTGAAGCTTTCTTT	CASSLSFGGATEAFF
TRBD2	-	TRBJ2-7	TRBV9	TGTGCCAGCTCTCCTAGCGGGGGCGACCCGCTCATGGACTCCTACGAGCAGTACTTC	CASSPSGGDPLMDSYEQYF
TRBD1	-	TRBJ2-7	TRBV4-1	TGCGCCAGCAGCCAGGGACAGGGGACCTACGAGCAGTACTTC	CASSQGQGTYEQYF
-	-	TRBJ2-7	TRBV4-1	TGCGCCAGCAGCCAAGAACAGGCGTCCTCCTACGAGCAGTACTTC	CASSQEQASSYEQYF
TRBD1	-	TRBJ2-4	TRBV18	TGTGCCAGCTCACCGGGGACAGGGAAGTCAATTCAGTACTTC	CASSPGTGKSIQYF
-	-	TRBJ2-2	TRBV4-2	TGTGCCAGCAGCCAAGACGGACACGGGAGCGGGGAGCTGTTTTTT	CASSQDGHGSGELFF
TRBD1	-	TRBJ2-7	TRBV7-2	TGTGCCAGCAGTCCGCGGTTTGGGTCTGACAGGGGTCGGAGCAACGAGCAGTACTTC	CASSPRFGSDRGRSNEQYF
-	-	TRBJ2-1	TRBV11-1	TGTGCCAGCAGCTCAACCGGGACTGGGTTTGATGAGCAGTTCTTC	CASSSTGTGFDEQFF
TRBD1	-	TRBJ1-2	TRBV5-6	TGTGCCAGCTACTTCCGGGACAGGGGGCAAGACTATGGCTACACCTTC	CASYFRDRGQDYGYTF
TRBD1	-	TRBJ1-4	TRBV5-1	TGCGCCAGCAGCTTCGGGACAGGGCCTGAAAAACTGTTTTTT	CASSFGTGPEKLFF
TRBD1	-	TRBJ1-1	TRBV5-1	TGCGCCAGCAGCTTGTTTCAGGGGGCTGACACTGAAGCTTTCTTT	CASSLFQGADTEAFF
TRBD1	once	TRBJ2-1	TRBV18	TGTGCCAGCTCCCGGGACAGAAATGAGCAGTTCTTC	CASSRDRNEQFF
TRBD1	-	TRBJ1-4	TRBV7-9	TGTGCCAGCAGCTGGACAGGGTTAGATGAAAAACTGTTTTTT	CASSWTGLDEKLFF
-	-	TRBJ2-7	TRBV7-2	TGTGCCAGCAGCCCAAAGACTAGAGGGACTCCCTACGAGCAGTACTTC	CASSPKTRGTPYEQYF